Sequencing of this TCR beta chain was carried out in a study of blood T cell repertoires in COVID-19. As processed by the authors: From reference gene primer amplification, estimates of nucleated cell counts were derived. Method: immunoSEQ multiplex PCR; TCRdb's copy keeps in-frame clones and lacks some. The V and J calls and clone size come from that table; D and trimming were worked out from the DNA. The table shows around 200,000 clones, with roughly nine tenths occurring only once. The CDR3 is 17 amino acids. Trimming pared 1 base from V and 3 bases from J, leaving 18 bases between. Germline V gene lookup returns CDR1 MDHEN and CDR2 SYDVKM.

The V call is TRBV28, the J call TRBJ1-2; D gene unclear. The sample comprised peripheral blood. The sequence was collected from a man aged 70-80 years with active or convalescent COVID-19. The CDR3: CASSLLLEEGWDYGYTF. CDR3 sequence (DNA): TGTGCCAGCAGTTTATTACTTGAGGAGGGATGGGACTATGGCTACACCTTC.